The rows below give T cell receptor beta chains drawn from one sample of a study of T-cell memory formation after mild COVID-19. TCRdb called the 5' RACE reads again in MiXCR, with one record for every CDR3 protein. The sample shows over 250,000 distinct CDR3 sequences, about 16% of them seen only once. The sample taken for sequencing was PBMCs or a T cell subset sorted from them (not recorded which). The receptors were gathered from a man between 18 and 35 years old who had mild COVID-19 (a few samples of this study predate the infection). Cell type and time point are not known. Each CDR3 is given with its conserved first and last residue. A D gene is named only where the DNA matches it firmly. Clone size is not always given. Where it is, it says once, few, many or a class for expanded clones.

CDR3 protein,CDR3 DNA,D gene,J gene,V gene,clone size
CASSRPFHEAFF,TGTGCCAGCAGCCGACCCTTCCATGAAGCTTTCTTT,.,TRBJ1-1,TRBV7-9,few
CASSPTGGGGYTF,TGTGCCAGCAGCCCGACAGGGGGCGGTGGCTACACCTTC,TRBD1,TRBJ1-2,TRBV7-2,.
CASSEAGYKSSYNEQFF,TGTGCCAGCAGTGAAGCTGGGTACAAGAGCTCCTACAATGAGCAGTTCTTC,.,TRBJ2-1,TRBV2,.
CASQRRGGVTDTQYF,TGTGCCAGCCAGAGACGAGGGGGCGTTACAGATACGCAGTATTTT,TRBD1,TRBJ2-3,TRBV6-5,.
CASSRRRDSNYGYTF,TGTGCCAGCAGCCGCCGGCGTGACTCTAACTATGGCTACACCTTC,.,TRBJ1-2,TRBV6-5,.
CASRYRGPEETQYF,TGTGCCAGCAGATACAGGGGGCCTGAAGAGACCCAGTACTTC,TRBD1,TRBJ2-5,TRBV7-2,few
CASRWGNIQYF,TGTGCCAGCCGGTGGGGGAACATTCAGTACTTC,.,TRBJ2-4,TRBV28,.
CASSLLTAPEGNQPQHF,TGTGCCAGCAGCCTATTAACGGCCCCTGAGGGCAATCAGCCCCAGCATTTT,.,TRBJ1-5,TRBV7-2,.
CASSQGQGDEKLFF,TGTGCCAGCAGCCAGGGACAGGGAGATGAAAAACTGTTTTTT,TRBD1,TRBJ1-4,TRBV7-9,.
CASSQAASQETQYF,TGCGCCAGCAGCCAAGCGGCCAGCCAAGAGACCCAGTACTTC,.,TRBJ2-5,TRBV4-1,few
CSAYRDQGEKLFF,TGCAGCGCCTACCGGGACCAGGGGGAAAAACTGTTTTTT,.,TRBJ1-4,TRBV29-1,.
CASSLIGGYTF,TGTGCCAGCAGTTTAATTGGCGGCTACACCTTC,.,TRBJ1-2,TRBV12-3/TRBV12-4,many
CASSKEYRGQGSQETQYF,TGTGCCAGCAGCAAAGAGTATAGAGGACAGGGATCCCAAGAGACCCAGTACTTC,.,TRBJ2-5,TRBV21-1,many
CASSPTGGNTEAFF,TGTGCCAGCTCACCAACCGGGGGGAACACTGAAGCTTTCTTT,.,TRBJ1-1,TRBV18,many
CASSQDSGQVSGNTIYF,TGCGCCAGCAGCCAAGATTCGGGGCAGGTTTCAGGAAACACCATATATTTT,.,TRBJ1-3,TRBV4-1,.
CASSGEPAQETQYF,TGCGCCAGCAGCGGCGAACCCGCGCAAGAGACCCAGTACTTC,.,TRBJ2-5,TRBV5-1,many
CASSYRRPGNNSPLHF,TGTGCCAGCAGTTATCGGAGACCTGGGAATAATTCACCCCTCCACTTT,.,TRBJ1-6,TRBV6-2/TRBV6-3,few
CASSNRRDRANNYGYTF,TGTGCCAGCAGCAACCGAAGGGACAGGGCTAATAACTATGGCTACACCTTC,.,TRBJ1-2,TRBV21-1,few
CASSLWGGDYNEQFF,TGTGCCAGCAGTTTATGGGGGGGCGACTACAATGAGCAGTTCTTC,.,TRBJ2-1,TRBV27,.
CASSEQGRTDTQYF,TGCGCCAGCAGTGAGCAGGGCCGCACAGATACGCAGTATTTT,.,TRBJ2-3,TRBV10-2,few
CSARWALTDTQYF,TGCAGTGCTAGATGGGCTCTCACAGATACGCAGTATTTT,.,TRBJ2-3,TRBV20-1,once
CASSSTGGSAGPQHF,TGTGCCAGCAGTTCTACAGGGGGATCTGCGGGGCCCCAGCATTTT,TRBD1,TRBJ1-5,TRBV12-3/TRBV12-4,.
CSVQKATSGGGETQYF,TGCAGCGTTCAGAAAGCGACTAGCGGGGGAGGGGAGACCCAGTACTTC,TRBD2,TRBJ2-5,TRBV29-1,.
CASSQGAAGTQYF,TGTGCCAGCAGCCAAGGGGCGGCTGGTACGCAGTATTTT,.,TRBJ2-3,TRBV3-1,.
CASSARLEGWENTIYF,TGTGCCAGCAGCGCCCGCCTAGAGGGGTGGGAAAACACCATATATTTT,.,TRBJ1-3,TRBV9,.
CASSLLPGNNQPQHF,TGTGCCAGCAGCCTGCTGCCCGGAAATAATCAGCCCCAGCATTTT,.,TRBJ1-5,TRBV5-5,few
CASSELAGGYEQFF,TGTGCCAGCAGTGAACTAGCGGGGGGCTATGAGCAGTTCTTC,TRBD2,TRBJ2-1,TRBV6-1,.
CSAPGQGAEQYF,TGCAGTGCGCCGGGACAGGGGGCCGAGCAGTACTTC,TRBD1,TRBJ2-7,TRBV20-1,.
CASTRWANVLTF,TGTGCCAGCACCCGCTGGGCCAACGTCCTGACTTTC,.,TRBJ2-6,TRBV12-3/TRBV12-4,few
CASSLRTGLFYEQYF,TGTGCCAGCAGTCTCCGGACAGGGCTTTTCTACGAGCAGTACTTC,TRBD1,TRBJ2-7,TRBV2,.
CASSLARLAGGETQYF,TGCGCCAGCAGCTTGGCCCGTCTAGCGGGGGGAGAGACCCAGTACTTC,TRBD2,TRBJ2-5,TRBV5-1,many
CASSGPRGGLGEQFF,TGTGCCAGCAGTGGGCCGCGGGGGGGCCTGGGTGAGCAGTTCTTC,TRBD2,TRBJ2-1,TRBV6-5,few
CASSLTGGALGGTDTQYF,TGTGCCAGCAGTTTGACCGGGGGGGCCTTGGGTGGCACAGATACGCAGTATTTT,TRBD2,TRBJ2-3,TRBV28,few
CASSRNSGSADTQYF,TGTGCCAGCAGCCGAAATAGCGGGAGCGCAGATACGCAGTATTTT,TRBD2,TRBJ2-3,TRBV7-2,many
CASSPGYGGSHPF,TGTGCCAGCAGCCCGGGGTATGGGGGTTCCCATCCCTTC,.,TRBJ2-1,TRBV7-2,few
CASSLAPTDLGTEAFF,TGCGCCAGCAGCTTGGCCCCCACCGACCTGGGAACTGAAGCTTTCTTT,.,TRBJ1-1,TRBV5-1,many
CASTRRDRAVRNYEQYF,TGTGCCAGCACCCGCCGGGACAGGGCCGTTCGGAACTACGAGCAGTACTTC,TRBD1,TRBJ2-7,TRBV6-6,many
CSAARTGAYGYTF,TGCAGTGCTGCCCGGACAGGGGCCTATGGCTACACCTTC,TRBD1,TRBJ1-2,TRBV20-1,few
CASSPSIGGYEQYF,TGTGCCAGCAGCCCCTCCATCGGGGGGTACGAGCAGTACTTC,TRBD2,TRBJ2-7,TRBV12-3/TRBV12-4,few
CASSLRERGFGYTF,TGTGCCAGCAGTTTAAGGGAACGGGGTTTTGGCTACACCTTC,.,TRBJ1-2,TRBV12-3/TRBV12-4,.
CASSLLAYNEQFF,TGTGCCAGCAGTTTATTGGCCTACAATGAGCAGTTCTTC,.,TRBJ2-1,TRBV12-3/TRBV12-4,.
CASSQDRAVFCTF,TGCGCCAGCAGCCAAGATAGGGCCGTATTTTGCACCTTC,.,TRBJ1-2,TRBV4-3,many
CSVEEGPSPSQNIQYF,TGCAGCGTTGAAGAAGGCCCCTCGCCGTCTCAAAACATTCAGTACTTC,.,TRBJ2-4,TRBV29-1,.
CASSYQEGEKLFF,TGTGCCAGCAGTTATCAGGAGGGAGAAAAACTGTTTTTT,.,TRBJ1-4,TRBV6-5,.